The following is a TCR beta chain sequence with its context. What it recognizes is unknown. These data are taken from a study of cytomegalovirus exposure and HLA in healthy donors. Study summary: Around 80 million unique TCR sequences came from HLA-typed donors in an early release. Findings and limits, study-wide: At a 0.05 false discovery rate, a later analysis found 16,951 TCR beta sequences to be associated with HLA alleles. The study assumed roughly uniform donor sequencing depth for presence/absence analyses. The authors later linked a missense DCLRE1C variant to TCR beta V- and J-gene trimming.

13 Jbeta primers and 60 Vbeta primers were used for the PCR. The assay was immunoSEQ multiplex PCR, and TCRdb's table has in-frame clones only and misses some. The sample has about 150,000 clones; around 82% are singletons. The trim removed 5 bases at V and 0 bases at J, leaving 1 base unmatched. The CDR3 consists of 14 residues. Germline V gene lookup returns CDR1 LNHNV and CDR2 YYDKDF (reference sequence). The sequencing input was PBMCs. The V gene is TRBV15, the J gene TRBJ2-1, with 7 nucleotides matching TRBD2. The sequence was obtained from a woman in her 40s in good health and CMV-seropositive. The chain's CDR3 is CATSGRGSYNEQFF. DNA of the CDR3: TGTGCCACCAGCGGGAGGGGCTCCTACAATGAGCAGTTCTTC.